These 2 T cell receptor beta chains originate from one sample sequenced in a study of blood T cell repertoires in COVID-19. Clones were sequenced by immunoSEQ multiplex PCR, and TCRdb holds only the in-frame ones, with some missing. The sample lists about 140,000 clones, 76% seen once, with around 4.8% in the top ten. The sample consisted of peripheral blood. Receptor source: a woman over 75 with active or convalescent COVID-19.

This clone was detected a few times. V usage is TRBV19 and J usage is TRBJ1-5; D may be TRBD1 (6 bases). Trimming took off 3 bases at V and 3 bases at J, with 9 bases between the two ends. The germline gives CDR1 LNHDA, CDR2 SQIVND (reference sequence). The CDR3 has 14 residues. CDR3 DNA: TGTGCCAGTAGTATCCAGGGGACCAATCAGCCCCAGCATTTT. It specifies CASSIQGTNQPQHF.

V usage is TRBV27 and J usage is TRBJ2-1; 10 bases agree with TRBD1. With V trimmed by 6 bases and J by 7 bases, 12 bases remained unmatched. The CDR3 length is 16 residues. Germline assignment: CDR1 MNHEY and CDR2 SMNVEV (reference sequence). The DNA for the CDR3 is TGTGCCAGCAGGGGACAGGGGACGGGGAAAGGAAATGAGCAGTTCTTC. Its translation is CASRGQGTGKGNEQFF.